Listed here is a single T cell receptor beta chain. This entry is derived from a study of blood T cell repertoires in COVID-19. Original processing methods: Reference gene primer amplification gave nucleated cell count estimates. Clones were read by immunoSEQ multiplex PCR, and TCRdb kept only the in-frame ones, dropping some. That table furnishes V, J and clone size, whereas the DNA furnished D and trimming. The sample gives 110,000 to 150,000 clones, nearly 85% of which show up once; roughly two fifths is in the top ten. This TCR was sampled from a human donor in a cohort sampled during active COVID-19. Material for sequencing was peripheral blood.

As DNA, the CDR3 is TGTGCCAGTAGTATAAGGGGTTGGGACAGGGACCACAATGAGCAGTTCTTC. This sequence encodes CASSIRGWDRDHNEQFF. The chain combines TRBV19 with TRBJ2-1, with TRBD1 matching 9 bases. Germline V gene lookup returns CDR1 LNHDA and CDR2 SQIVND (reference sequence). V dropped 2 bases and J dropped 5; count of bases not matched to a gene: 10. The CDR3 runs 17 residues. Based on the CDR3 plus reference TRBV19 and TRBJ2-1, the full variable domain is DGGITQSPKYLFRKEGQNVTLSCEQNLNHDAMYWYRQDPGQGLRLIYYSQIVNDFQKGDIAEGYSVSREKKESFPLTVTSAQKNPTAFYLCASSIRGWDRDHNEQFFGPGTRLTVL.